The clone carrying this T cell receptor (beta chain) was seen a few times. J was trimmed by 4 bases and V by 4 bases; bases with no gene match: 8. This CDR3 comprises 14 residues. The germline V gene encodes CDR1 SQVTM and CDR2 ANQGSEA. A single record per CDR3 protein comes from TCRdb applying MiXCR to the 5' RACE reads. The sample holds 500,000 to 550,000 distinct CDR3 sequences; approximately 20% are singletons and the top ten take more than 0.4%. The data originate from a study of identical twins. Another study also made use of these data, one on yellow fever vaccine responses in identical twins.

Sequenced sample: CD4+ T cells sorted from blood. The TCR comes from a woman aged 18 to 35 in good health. This chain joins TRBV29-1 and TRBJ2-3, with 7 bases that match TRBD2. The CDR3 protein is CSVGPLLASDTQYF. The CDR3 DNA reads TGCAGCGTTGGTCCTCTACTAGCGTCAGATACGCAGTATTTT.